Each of the 5 T cell receptor beta chains below was sequenced from the same sample in a study of long-term antiretroviral therapy in people with HIV. Survey-level immunoSEQ v3.0 assays were run. The assay was immunoSEQ multiplex PCR, and TCRdb's table has in-frame clones only and misses some. Among about 17,000 clones listed, around 80% were seen once. The specimen was unsorted PBMCs, collected 0.1 years before starting antiretroviral therapy. Receptors were obtained from a man between 18 and 29 years old with HIV.

V gene TRBV2 combines with J gene TRBJ1-1, with D tentatively TRBD1 (6 bases). V was clipped by 2 bases and J by 5 bases, with 12 bases between them. Per the germline V gene, CDR1 is SNHLY and CDR2 is FYNNEI. The CDR3 is 14 residues long. Here the CDR3 reads CASSELLGGTEAFF. CDR3 coding DNA: TGTGCCAGCAGTGAACTATTAGGGGGTACTGAAGCTTTCTTT.

There are a few counts of this clone. The chain joins TRBV28 to TRBJ1-2; 9 bases are shared with TRBD1. In germline, CDR1 is MDHEN, CDR2 SYDVKM. The CDR3 is made up of 15 amino acids. The V segment lost 5 bases and the J segment 4 bases; nucleotides outside the gene matches: 8. CDR3 bases: TGTGCCAGCAGTAGTACAGGGGGCGCAGGCTATGGCTACACCTTC. Translating it yields CASSSTGGAGYGYTF.

In its sample, this clone was seen a few times. J is TRBJ2-1 and V is TRBV10-3; weak D call: TRBD2 (6 bases). The CDR3 is made up of 17 amino acids. V lost 2 bases and J lost 9, with 23 bases in between. Germline V CDR1 and CDR2: ENHRY, SYGVKD. Here the CDR3 DNA reads TGTGCCATCAGTGAGCCGGACGGGACCCCACCGGAGGGTGAGCAGTTCTTC. As protein: CAISEPDGTPPEGEQFF.

The chain is built from TRBV7-2 and TRBJ2-3; 7 bases agree with TRBD2. After removal of 3 bases from V and 2 bases from J, the junction contained 5 bases not matched to a gene. Germline lookup yields CDR1 SGHTA and CDR2 FQGNSA. The length of the CDR3 is 15 residues. CDR3 in amino acids: CASSFAGGSTDTQYF. In DNA, the CDR3 is TGTGCCAGCAGCTTCGCCGGGGGGTCCACAGATACGCAGTATTTT.

The genes are TRBV18 and TRBJ1-2; no clear D gene. The CDR3 has 14 residues. The V and J ends lost 6 bases and 0 bases respectively, with 11 bases between them. Germline CDR1 KGHSH, CDR2 LQKENI. The CDR3: CASSLEGPNYGYTF. As DNA, the CDR3 is TGTGCCAGCTCCCTAGAAGGCCCTAACTATGGCTACACCTTC.